This record looks at one TCR beta chain sequence and its context. The antigen is unknown. This specimen belongs to a study of T-cell reconstitution after alpha-beta-depleted transplantation in children. This CDR3 contains 16 residues. The ends lost 6 bases at V and 2 bases at J; junction bases unmatched: 10. Germline V gives CDR1 SGHKS, CDR2 YYEKEE (reference sequence). Study-wide results and caveats: At the one-year point after transplant, T-cell counts and TCRbeta diversity were found to come mostly from T cells that had been newly produced.

Using unique molecular identifiers, the investigators prepared the TCRbeta library. TCRdb fed the PCR reads into MiXCR, producing one record per CDR3 protein. The sample comprises 550,000 to 800,000 distinct CDR3 sequences, around 13% of which are singletons, and around 0.79% rests with the top ten. The TCR comes from a girl aged 2-10 years with congenital amegakaryocytic thrombocytopenia, due to receive a stem cell transplant. Sample: PBMCs, taken before TCRalphabeta/CD19-depleted stem cell transplant. The V gene is TRBV5-5, the J gene TRBJ2-1; 8 bases line up with TRBD1. In nucleotides, the CDR3 is TGTGCCAGCAACCAACGACAGGGGCCGACCTACAATGAGCAGTTCTTC. It encodes CASNQRQGPTYNEQFF. Based on the CDR3 plus reference TRBV5-5 and TRBJ2-1, the full variable domain is DAGVTQSPTHLIKTRGQQVTLRCSPISGHKSVSWYQQVLGQGPQFIFQYYEKEERGRGNFPDRFSARQFPNYSSELNVNALLLGDSALYLCASNQRQGPTYNEQFFGPGTRLTVL.